Listed below are T cell receptor beta chains from one sample, sequenced in a study of long-term antiretroviral therapy in people with HIV. Repertoires were generated with immunoSEQ multiplex PCR, while TCRdb's copy carries only in-frame clones and drops some. Of some 38,000 clones listed, around 80% are singletons. The specimen comprised unsorted PBMCs, sampled 1.5 years after starting antiretroviral therapy. These receptors came from a man between 18 and 35 years old with HIV. Both conserved end residues are part of each CDR3. D genes are given only for firm matches. Rows give clone size only sometimes, using once, few, many, or a class for an expanded clone.

j_gene: TRBJ2-1
abundance: NA
d_gene: NA
v_gene: TRBV4-1
CDR3nt: TGCGCCAGCAGCCAGGGAAATGAGCAGTTCTTC
CDR3aa: CASSQGNEQFF

j_gene: TRBJ2-7
abundance: medium-sized
d_gene: TRBD1
v_gene: TRBV7-9
CDR3nt: TGTGCCAGCAGAGGGGACAGGGCCCCCCCCTACGAGCAGTACTTC
CDR3aa: CASRGDRAPPYEQYF

j_gene: TRBJ2-2
abundance: NA
d_gene: TRBD1
v_gene: TRBV29-1
CDR3nt: TGCAGCGCACTACAGGGGGCCGGGGAGCTGTTTTTT
CDR3aa: CSALQGAGELFF

j_gene: TRBJ1-2
abundance: NA
d_gene: TRBD1
v_gene: TRBV27
CDR3nt: TGTGCCAGCAGTCGGGACAGTACTAACTATGGCTACACCTTC
CDR3aa: CASSRDSTNYGYTF

j_gene: TRBJ2-2
abundance: NA
d_gene: TRBD1
v_gene: TRBV11-2
CDR3nt: TGTGCCAGCAGCCAAGACAGGGGAAGAACCGGGGAGCTGTTTTTT
CDR3aa: CASSQDRGRTGELFF

j_gene: TRBJ2-7
abundance: once
d_gene: TRBD2
v_gene: TRBV4-3
CDR3nt: TGCGCCAGCAGCCAAGATAGTAGCGGGAGGGCCAACGAGCAGTACTTC
CDR3aa: CASSQDSSGRANEQYF

j_gene: TRBJ1-1
abundance: NA
d_gene: NA
v_gene: TRBV9
CDR3nt: TGTGCCAGCAGCGTAGATCATGCGGACACTGAAGCTTTCTTT
CDR3aa: CASSVDHADTEAFF

j_gene: TRBJ1-1
abundance: NA
d_gene: TRBD1
v_gene: TRBV18
CDR3nt: TGTGCCAGCTCTCCCGCCCTACAGGGGTACACTGAAGCTTTCTTT
CDR3aa: CASSPALQGYTEAFF

j_gene: TRBJ2-7
abundance: few
d_gene: NA
v_gene: TRBV27
CDR3nt: TGTGCCAGCAGTTTAGGGGGGGCAACCTACGAGCAGTACTTC
CDR3aa: CASSLGGATYEQYF

j_gene: TRBJ2-3
abundance: NA
d_gene: NA
v_gene: TRBV7-9
CDR3nt: TGTGCCAGCAGCTTAGGAGGGCCGGCAGATACGCAGTATTTT
CDR3aa: CASSLGGPADTQYF

j_gene: TRBJ2-3
abundance: NA
d_gene: NA
v_gene: TRBV5-1
CDR3nt: TGCGCCAGCAGCCGGTTGGTAGATACGCAGTATTTT
CDR3aa: CASSRLVDTQYF

j_gene: TRBJ2-7
abundance: NA
d_gene: NA
v_gene: TRBV6-5
CDR3nt: TGTGCCAGCAGTTACTCGCCGGGTTTAACACGCTACGAGCAGTACTTC
CDR3aa: CASSYSPGLTRYEQYF

j_gene: TRBJ2-7
abundance: NA
d_gene: NA
v_gene: TRBV28
CDR3nt: TGTGCCAGCACAAAAAGCGGGCAGGGTGAGTACGAGCAGTACTTC
CDR3aa: CASTKSGQGEYEQYF

j_gene: TRBJ1-2
abundance: once
d_gene: TRBD1
v_gene: TRBV29-1
CDR3nt: TGCAGCGCAATCGGGACAGGGGTTGGCTACACCTTC
CDR3aa: CSAIGTGVGYTF

j_gene: TRBJ2-7
abundance: few
d_gene: NA
v_gene: TRBV10-3
CDR3nt: TGTGCCATCAGTGAGTCGCGATCTTACGAGCAGTACTTC
CDR3aa: CAISESRSYEQYF

j_gene: TRBJ2-7
abundance: NA
d_gene: NA
v_gene: TRBV15
CDR3nt: TGTGCCACCAGCAGACGGGCCAACTACGAGCAGTACTTC
CDR3aa: CATSRRANYEQYF

j_gene: TRBJ2-7
abundance: NA
d_gene: NA
v_gene: TRBV7-2
CDR3nt: TGTGCCAGCAGCTCACTGTACGAGCAGTACTTC
CDR3aa: CASSSLYEQYF

j_gene: TRBJ2-7
abundance: NA
d_gene: NA
v_gene: TRBV5-6
CDR3nt: TGTGCCAGCAGCTCGCCAATGATCCATGGGCGGGTTCACGAGCAGTACTTC
CDR3aa: CASSSPMIHGRVHEQYF

j_gene: TRBJ2-3
abundance: NA
d_gene: TRBD2
v_gene: TRBV27
CDR3nt: TGTGCCACCCGACTAGCGAGCACAGATACGCAGTATTTT
CDR3aa: CATRLASTDTQYF